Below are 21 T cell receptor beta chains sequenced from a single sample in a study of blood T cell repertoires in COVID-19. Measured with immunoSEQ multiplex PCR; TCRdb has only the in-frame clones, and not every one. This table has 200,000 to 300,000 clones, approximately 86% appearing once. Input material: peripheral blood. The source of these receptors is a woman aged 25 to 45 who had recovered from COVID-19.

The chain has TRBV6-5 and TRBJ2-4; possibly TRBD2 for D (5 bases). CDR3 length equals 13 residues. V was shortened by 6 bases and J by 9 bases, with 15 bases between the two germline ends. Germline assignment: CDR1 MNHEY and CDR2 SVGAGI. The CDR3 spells CASSPLAEGIQYF. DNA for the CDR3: TGTGCCAGCAGCCCCCTAGCCGAGGGCATTCAGTACTTC.

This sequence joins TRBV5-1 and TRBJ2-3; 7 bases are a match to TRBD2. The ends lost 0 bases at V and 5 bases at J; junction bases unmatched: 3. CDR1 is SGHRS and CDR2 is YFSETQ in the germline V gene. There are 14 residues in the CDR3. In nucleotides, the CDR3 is TGCGCCAGCAGCTTGGGACTAGCTCAAGATACGCAGTATTTT. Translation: CASSLGLAQDTQYF.

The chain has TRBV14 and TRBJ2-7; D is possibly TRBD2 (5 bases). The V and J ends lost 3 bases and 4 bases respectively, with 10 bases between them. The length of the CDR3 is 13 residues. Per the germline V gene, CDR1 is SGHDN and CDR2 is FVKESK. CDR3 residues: CASSQERGYEQYF. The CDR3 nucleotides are TGTGCCAGCAGCCAGGAGAGAGGGTACGAGCAGTACTTC.

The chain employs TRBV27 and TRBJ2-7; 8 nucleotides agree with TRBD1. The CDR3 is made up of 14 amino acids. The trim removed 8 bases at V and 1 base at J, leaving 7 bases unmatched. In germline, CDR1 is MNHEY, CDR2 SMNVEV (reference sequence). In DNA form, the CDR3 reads TGTGCCAGCGCAAGAGGGGACAGGTCCTACGAGCAGTACTTC. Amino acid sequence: CASARGDRSYEQYF.

The CDR3 DNA is TGTGCCACCAGCAGAGATAGGACAGGGCTAGACACCATATATTTT. It specifies CATSRDRTGLDTIYF. This chain joins TRBV15 and TRBJ1-3, with 8 bases aligning to TRBD1. V lost 0 bases to trimming and J lost 8 bases; unmatched junction nucleotides: 6. The CDR3 length is 15 residues. Germline values: CDR1 LNHNV, CDR2 YYDKDF (reference sequence).

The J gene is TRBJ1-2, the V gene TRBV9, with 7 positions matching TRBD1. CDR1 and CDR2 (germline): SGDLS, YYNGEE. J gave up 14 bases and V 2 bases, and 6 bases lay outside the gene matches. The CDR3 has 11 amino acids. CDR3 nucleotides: TGTGCCAGCAGCGTCAACCGACAGGGTACCTTC. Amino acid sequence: CASSVNRQGTF.

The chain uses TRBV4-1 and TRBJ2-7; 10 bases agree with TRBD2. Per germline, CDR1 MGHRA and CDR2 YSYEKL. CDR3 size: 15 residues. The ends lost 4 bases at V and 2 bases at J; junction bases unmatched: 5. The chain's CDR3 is CASSRGLAETYEQYF. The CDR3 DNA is TGCGCCAGCAGCCGAGGACTAGCGGAGACCTACGAGCAGTACTTC.

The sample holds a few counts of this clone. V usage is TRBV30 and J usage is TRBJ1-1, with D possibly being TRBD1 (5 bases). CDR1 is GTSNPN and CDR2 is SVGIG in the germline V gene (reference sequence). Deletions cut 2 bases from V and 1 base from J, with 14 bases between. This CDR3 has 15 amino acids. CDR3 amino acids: CAWSTWGGSNTEAFF. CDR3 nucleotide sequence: TGTGCCTGGAGTACCTGGGGGGGGTCGAACACTGAAGCTTTCTTT.

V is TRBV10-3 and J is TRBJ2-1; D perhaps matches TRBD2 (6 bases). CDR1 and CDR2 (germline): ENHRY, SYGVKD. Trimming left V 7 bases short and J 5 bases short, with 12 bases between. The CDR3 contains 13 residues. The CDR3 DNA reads TGTGCCATCATGGAGGGGTCTCACAATGAGCAGTTCTTC. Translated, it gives CAIMEGSHNEQFF.

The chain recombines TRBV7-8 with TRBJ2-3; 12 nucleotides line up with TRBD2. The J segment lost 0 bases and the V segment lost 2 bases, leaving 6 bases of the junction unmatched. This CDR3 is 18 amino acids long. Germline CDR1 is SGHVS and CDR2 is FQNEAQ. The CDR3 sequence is CASSLTSGGPGSTDTQYF. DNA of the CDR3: TGTGCCAGCAGCTTAACTAGCGGGGGGCCGGGTAGCACAGATACGCAGTATTTT.

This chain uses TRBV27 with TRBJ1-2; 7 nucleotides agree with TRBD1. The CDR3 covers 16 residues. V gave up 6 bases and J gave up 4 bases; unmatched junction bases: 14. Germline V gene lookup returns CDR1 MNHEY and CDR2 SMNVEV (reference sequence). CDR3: CASRTTGMTKGYGYTF. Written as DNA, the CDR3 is TGTGCCAGCAGGACGACAGGGATGACGAAGGGCTATGGCTACACCTTC.

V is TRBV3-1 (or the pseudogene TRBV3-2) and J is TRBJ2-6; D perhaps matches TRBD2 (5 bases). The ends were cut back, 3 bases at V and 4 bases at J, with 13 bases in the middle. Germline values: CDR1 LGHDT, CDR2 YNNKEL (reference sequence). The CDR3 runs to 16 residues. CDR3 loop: CASSHPGGLGANVLTF. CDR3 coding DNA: TGTGCCAGCAGCCACCCGGGCGGGTTAGGGGCCAACGTCCTGACTTTC.

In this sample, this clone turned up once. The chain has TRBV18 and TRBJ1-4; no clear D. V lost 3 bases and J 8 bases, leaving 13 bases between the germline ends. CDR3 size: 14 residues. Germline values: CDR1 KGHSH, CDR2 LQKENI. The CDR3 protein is CASSPSRAGEKLFF. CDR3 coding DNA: TGTGCCAGCTCACCCTCTAGGGCGGGAGAAAAACTGTTTTTT.

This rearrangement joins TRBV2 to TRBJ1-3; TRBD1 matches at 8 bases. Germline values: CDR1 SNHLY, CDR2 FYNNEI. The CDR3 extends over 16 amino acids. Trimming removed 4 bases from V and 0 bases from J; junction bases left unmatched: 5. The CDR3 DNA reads TGTGCCAGCAGTGGACAGGGGTCAATCTCTGGAAACACCATATATTTT. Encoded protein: CASSGQGSISGNTIYF.

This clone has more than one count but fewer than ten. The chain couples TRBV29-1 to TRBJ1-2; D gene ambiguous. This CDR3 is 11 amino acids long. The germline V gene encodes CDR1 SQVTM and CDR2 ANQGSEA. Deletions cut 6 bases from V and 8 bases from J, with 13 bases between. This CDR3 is CSVTVSSGYTF. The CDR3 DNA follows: TGCAGCGTGACTGTTAGTAGCGGCTACACCTTC.

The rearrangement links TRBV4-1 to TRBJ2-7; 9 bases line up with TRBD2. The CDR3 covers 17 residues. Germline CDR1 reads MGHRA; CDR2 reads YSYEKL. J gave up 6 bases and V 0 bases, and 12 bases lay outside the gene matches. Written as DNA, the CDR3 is TGCGCCAGCAGCCAAGAAGGTGTAGCGGGGGTCCCGCGCGAGCAGTACTTC. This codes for CASSQEGVAGVPREQYF.

The CDR3 reads CASSDPAGGDHEQFF. As DNA, the CDR3 is TGCGCCAGCAGCGATCCAGCGGGCGGGGATCATGAGCAGTTCTTC. This chain uses TRBV5-1 with TRBJ2-1; D is possibly TRBD2 (6 bases). CDR1 SGHRS and CDR2 YFSETQ come from the germline V gene. Trimming stripped 4 bases from V and 8 bases from J, with 19 bases between. This CDR3 is 15 amino acids long.

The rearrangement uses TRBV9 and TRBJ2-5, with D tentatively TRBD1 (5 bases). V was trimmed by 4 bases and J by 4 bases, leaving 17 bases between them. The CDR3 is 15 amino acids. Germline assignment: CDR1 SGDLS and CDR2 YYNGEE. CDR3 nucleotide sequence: TGTGCCAGCAGCCCAGGGTCTATTGATTCAGAGACCCAGTACTTC. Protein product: CASSPGSIDSETQYF.

The CDR3 coding sequence is TGTGCCAGCAGTGAAACCCGCGGGGGGGCGGGGACCCAGTACTTC. Encoded protein: CASSETRGGAGTQYF. The V gene is TRBV2, the J gene TRBJ2-5; 9 nucleotides match TRBD2. V was clipped by 2 bases and J by 7 bases; unmatched bases: 8. Germline CDR1 and CDR2: SNHLY and FYNNEI. CDR3 length: 15 amino acids.

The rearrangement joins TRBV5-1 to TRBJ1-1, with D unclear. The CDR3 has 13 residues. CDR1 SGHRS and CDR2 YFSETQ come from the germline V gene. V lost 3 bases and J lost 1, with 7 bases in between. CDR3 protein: CASSSRWNTEAFF. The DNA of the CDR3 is TGCGCCAGCAGCTCCCGGTGGAACACTGAAGCTTTCTTT. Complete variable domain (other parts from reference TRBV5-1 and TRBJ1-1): KAGVTQTPRYLIKTRGQQVTLSCSPISGHRSVSWYQQTPGQGLQFLFEYFSETQRNKGNFPGRFSGRQFSNSRSEMNVSTLELGDSALYLCASSSRWNTEAFFGQGTRLTVV.

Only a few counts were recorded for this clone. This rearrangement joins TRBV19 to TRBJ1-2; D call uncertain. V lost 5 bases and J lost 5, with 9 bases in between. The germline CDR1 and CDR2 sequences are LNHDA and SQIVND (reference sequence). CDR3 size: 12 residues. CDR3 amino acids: CASSSQVYGYTF. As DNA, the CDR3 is TGTGCCAGTAGTTCCCAGGTTTATGGCTACACCTTC. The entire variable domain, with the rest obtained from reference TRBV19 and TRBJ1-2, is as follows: DGGITQSPKYLFRKEGQNVTLSCEQNLNHDAMYWYRQDPGQGLRLIYYSQIVNDFQKGDIAEGYSVSREKKESFPLTVTSAQKNPTAFYLCASSSQVYGYTFGSGTRLTVV.